Shown below are 2 T cell receptor beta chains from a single sample sequenced in a study of CD8+ T cells in alopecia areata. cDNA prepared by RNA extraction and subsequent reverse transcription served as the template for sequencing. Sequencing used immunoSEQ multiplex PCR; TCRdb keeps in-frame clones, though not all of them. Altogether about 270,000 clones are present, 50% to 75% being singletons, with the ten largest covering 0.75% to 0.95%. The treatment here: oral pan-JAK inhibitor, 5-10 mg twice daily. The material sequenced was CD4+ T cells sorted from blood, taken at roughly week 53, from a patient treated with tofacitinib. The receptors here all came from a human donor with alopecia areata.

This clone appeared once. The chain uses TRBV20-1 and TRBJ2-1; D uncertain. Trimming stripped 5 bases from V and 4 bases from J, with 3 bases between. There are 10 residues in the CDR3. CDR1 is DFQATT, CDR2 SNEGSKA, per germline (reference sequence). The CDR3 nucleotides are TGCAGTGCTTTTTACAATGAGCAGTTCTTC. Amino acid sequence: CSAFYNEQFF.

This rearrangement joins TRBV30 to TRBJ2-1; TRBD2 matches at 7 bases. The CDR3 length is 13 residues. The ends lost 7 bases at V and 3 bases at J; junction bases unmatched: 6. Germline V CDR1 and CDR2: GTSNPN, SVGIG (reference sequence). CDR3 protein: CAFSRGNYNEQFF. CDR3 DNA: TGTGCCTTTTCGCGGGGGAACTACAATGAGCAGTTCTTC.